A few counts support the clone carrying this T cell receptor beta chain. What it binds is unknown. The data derive from a study of T cell repertoires in cytomegalovirus infection. Study as a whole: CMV epitopes in the study were HLA-C-restricted (recently identified) and HLA-B-restricted (well studied). Matching HLA type, along with CMV infection, was indicated by public TCR beta signatures.

This CDR3 region has 15 residues. Trimming shortened V by 6 bases and J by 4 bases, and 16 bases separated the two germline ends. From germline, CDR1 is SGHDN and CDR2 FVKESK. General study results and limits: Across the ex vivo response, the dominant clonotypes were HLA-C-restricted CMV-specific TCR beta clonotypes.

TCRdb redid the calling of the reads with MiXCR, one entry per CDR3 protein. The table includes hundreds of thousands of distinct CDR3 sequences, about 33% detected once. The sequences come from cultured PBMCs, collected from culture after CMV antigen stimulation. The V gene is TRBV14, the J gene TRBJ1-5, with D possibly matching TRBD1 (5 bases). This clonotype was obtained from a human donor in good health (CMV status not recorded). Some clones in this sample may be carry-over from other donors' samples. The CDR3 bases are TGTGCCAGCAGGCCTGTCTCGGGGGATAATCAGCCCCAGCATTTT. It encodes CASRPVSGDNQPQHF.